A selection of T cell receptor beta chains follows, all from one sample in a study of T cells after yellow fever vaccination. TCRdb reprocessed the 5' RACE reads via MiXCR and lists one record per CDR3 protein. This sample has some 320,000 distinct CDR3 sequences, with about 4% found just once. The material sequenced was PBMCs, taken 5 days after the yellow fever booster vaccination. The receptor set was obtained from a man younger than 35 who received the YFV17D yellow fever vaccine. Both conserved end residues are part of each CDR3. A D gene is named only where the DNA matches it firmly. The listing skips clone size in some rows; elsewhere it reads once, few, many or a size class.

V gene	J gene	D gene	clone size	CDR3 protein	CDR3 DNA
TRBV5-1	TRBJ2-2	-	many	CASSDGYTGELFF	TGCGCCAGCAGCGACGGATACACCGGGGAGCTGTTTTTT
TRBV28	TRBJ1-5	-	few	CASSLAQGFGNQPQHF	TGTGCCAGCAGTTTGGCGCAGGGTTTTGGCAATCAGCCCCAGCATTTT
TRBV28	TRBJ1-1	-	-	CASSLPQGNTEAFF	TGTGCCAGCAGTTTACCACAGGGGAACACTGAAGCTTTCTTT
TRBV12-5	TRBJ2-2	TRBD1	-	CASGLVLGRGTGELFF	TGTGCTAGTGGTTTGGTACTGGGCAGGGGGACCGGGGAGCTGTTTTTT
TRBV23-1	TRBJ1-1	TRBD1	few	CASSQRPDRGTEAFF	TGCGCCAGCAGTCAAAGACCTGACAGGGGGACTGAAGCTTTCTTT
TRBV7-9	TRBJ2-4	-	-	CASSLVQGTLNIQYF	TGTGCCAGCAGCTTAGTTCAGGGGACCTTAAACATTCAGTACTTC
TRBV18	TRBJ2-3	-	medium-sized	CASSPPRGGTDTQYF	TGTGCCAGCTCACCACCTAGAGGAGGGACAGATACGCAGTATTTT
TRBV6-2/TRBV6-3	TRBJ2-1	TRBD2	few	CASRPGLAGAEQFF	TGTGCCAGCAGACCGGGACTAGCGGGGGCTGAGCAGTTCTTC
TRBV5-8	TRBJ1-5	-	-	CASSLVLGQYQPQHF	TGTGCCAGCAGCTTGGTATTAGGACAGTACCAGCCCCAGCATTTT
TRBV5-1	TRBJ2-3	-	many	CASSPDASPTDTQYF	TGCGCCAGCAGCCCCGACGCGAGCCCCACAGATACGCAGTATTTT
TRBV7-2	TRBJ1-5	-	-	CASSLDTGKGQPQHF	TGTGCCAGCAGCTTAGATACAGGGAAAGGTCAGCCCCAGCATTTT
TRBV5-1	TRBJ2-2	TRBD1	many	CASSSDRGRVGELFF	TGCGCCAGCAGCTCGGACAGGGGGCGCGTCGGGGAGCTGTTTTTT
TRBV27	TRBJ2-5	TRBD2	many	CASSLGGLAGKETQYF	TGTGCCAGCAGTTTAGGTGGACTAGCGGGGAAAGAGACCCAGTACTTC
TRBV5-1	TRBJ2-1	-	-	CASSLDLGSSEQFF	TGCGCCAGCAGTTTGGATTTGGGTTCCAGTGAGCAGTTCTTC
TRBV15	TRBJ2-7	-	few	CATSREGSGRGYF	TGTGCCACCAGCAGAGAGGGTTCAGGCCGGGGGTACTTC
TRBV7-9	TRBJ1-3	-	few	CASSFWGRNTIYF	TGTGCCAGCAGCTTTTGGGGGAGAAACACCATATATTTT
TRBV7-2	TRBJ2-3	TRBD2	-	CAGSFRSAGGTDTQYF	TGTGCCGGCAGCTTTAGATCGGCGGGGGGTACCGATACGCAGTATTTT
TRBV7-9	TRBJ1-1	-	-	CASSPEVRAFF	TGTGCCAGCAGCCCCGAGGTTCGAGCTTTCTTT
TRBV18	TRBJ1-2	-	few	CASGQADGYTF	TGTGCCAGTGGGCAGGCGGATGGCTACACCTTC
TRBV7-9	TRBJ2-2	TRBD1	few	CASSSPGTGLSTGELFF	TGTGCCAGCAGCTCTCCCGGGACAGGCCTCTCTACCGGGGAGCTGTTTTTT
TRBV7-2	TRBJ2-5	-	few	CASSLSFRAETQYF	TGTGCCAGCAGCTTAAGTTTCAGGGCGGAGACCCAGTACTTC
TRBV6-6	TRBJ2-4	-	-	CASSQEGARNIQYF	TGTGCCAGCAGCCAGGAGGGGGCGCGAAACATTCAGTACTTC
TRBV5-1	TRBJ1-4	-	few	CASSPGSTGASEKLFF	TGCGCCAGCAGCCCTGGATCAACCGGGGCGAGCGAAAAACTGTTTTTT
TRBV5-6	TRBJ1-2	-	-	CASSLGNAFYGYTF	TGTGCCAGCAGCTTGGGTAACGCATTCTATGGCTACACCTTC
TRBV10-3	TRBJ1-3	TRBD1	few	CAISPGESRGHNTIYF	TGTGCCATCAGTCCAGGAGAGAGCAGGGGGCACAACACCATATATTTT
TRBV7-2	TRBJ2-3	-	-	CASSIWDGHSTDTQYF	TGTGCCAGCAGCATATGGGACGGACATAGCACAGATACGCAGTATTTT
TRBV7-9	TRBJ1-5	TRBD1	many	CASSLGQSNQPQHF	TGTGCCAGCAGCTTGGGACAGTCCAATCAGCCCCAGCATTTT
TRBV7-2	TRBJ1-1	-	many	CASSPWRVNTEAFF	TGTGCCAGCAGCCCTTGGAGGGTTAACACTGAAGCTTTCTTT